The text below deals with one TCR beta chain. CDR1 and CDR2 (germline): SEHNR, FQNEAQ (reference sequence). The CDR3 loop spans 15 amino acids. V shed 6 bases and J 4 bases; nucleotides not matched to a gene: 6. This specimen belongs to a study of blood T cell repertoires in COVID-19. Study information: The United States, Italy and Spain provided the acute and convalescent COVID-19 samples.

Using immunoSEQ multiplex PCR, the repertoire was profiled, and TCRdb retains in-frame clones only, with some absent. The data show more than 60,000 clones, almost 85% seen once. The clonotype comes from a human donor in a cohort sampled during active COVID-19. The gene calls are TRBV7-9 and TRBJ2-1; 10 nucleotides agree with TRBD2. The sequenced sample was peripheral blood. CDR3 in DNA: TGTGCCAGCAGTCGGGGAGCGGGGGGGTACAATGAGCAGTTCTTC. Amino acid sequence: CASSRGAGGYNEQFF.